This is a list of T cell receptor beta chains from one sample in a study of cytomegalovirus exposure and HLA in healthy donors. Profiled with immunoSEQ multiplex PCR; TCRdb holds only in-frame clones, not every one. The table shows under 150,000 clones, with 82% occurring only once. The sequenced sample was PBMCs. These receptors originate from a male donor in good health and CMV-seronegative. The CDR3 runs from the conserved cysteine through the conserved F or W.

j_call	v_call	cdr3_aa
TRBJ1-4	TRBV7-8	CASSLMGGLYEKLFF
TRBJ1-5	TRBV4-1	CASSQDSGSGQPQHF
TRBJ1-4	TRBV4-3	CASSRDTYGKELFF
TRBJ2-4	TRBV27	CASSLRGYADIQYF
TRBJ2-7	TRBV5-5	CASTPGRGGEQYF
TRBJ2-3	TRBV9	CASSVSGRADTQYF
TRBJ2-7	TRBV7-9	CASKGAYEQYF
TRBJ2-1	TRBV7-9	CASSLAPEDEQFF
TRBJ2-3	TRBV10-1	CASSVAGASSAQYF
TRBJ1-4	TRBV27	CASPRHPVKLFF
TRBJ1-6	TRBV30	CAWSVRGESPLHF
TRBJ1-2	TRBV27	CASSLQGAYHGYTF
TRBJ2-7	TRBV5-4	CASSAAPGASSYEQYF
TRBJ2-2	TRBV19	CASSEDRAGELFF
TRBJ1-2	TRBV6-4	CASRPGGNYGYTF
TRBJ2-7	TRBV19	CASSFARGSSYEQYF
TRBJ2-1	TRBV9	CASSVGYFGEQFF
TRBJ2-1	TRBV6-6	CASSAGTSNEQFF
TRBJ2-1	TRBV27	CASTGQGRNEQFF
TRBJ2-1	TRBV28	CASVMTGGFNEQFF
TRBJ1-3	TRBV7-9	CASSPLRESSSGNTIYF
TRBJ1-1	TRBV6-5	CASSGQGVNTEAFF
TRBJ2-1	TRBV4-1	CASSLGLFSYNEQFF
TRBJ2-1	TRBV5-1	CASSRGQVARNEQFF
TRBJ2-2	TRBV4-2	CASSQDGRVNTGELFF
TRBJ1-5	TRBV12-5	CASGLVQGSNQPQHF
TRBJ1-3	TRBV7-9	CASSLMRGRSGNTIYF
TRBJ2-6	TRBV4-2	CASSQEGGSGANVLTF
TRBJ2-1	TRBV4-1	CASSQGLAGGQEQFF